This T cell receptor beta chain was observed in a study of a mutant IDH1 vaccine in newly diagnosed glioma. About this clone itself: No antigen is known for it.

CDR3 length equals 17 residues. The V end lost 0 bases, the J end lost 4 bases, and 18 bases lay between the germline ends. Germline assignment: CDR1 LGHNA and CDR2 YNFKEQ. Time point given: week 23, last vaccination. Vaccinated patients received 300 ug of mutant IDH1 20-mer peptide per dose, with topical imiquimod. Clones were read by immunoSEQ multiplex PCR, and TCRdb kept only the in-frame ones, dropping some. The repertoire holds tens of thousands of clones, with around 84% as singletons. The chain is built from TRBV4-2 and TRBJ1-2; perhaps TRBD1 as D (5 bases). This clonotype was obtained from a man under 40 with glioma. The specimen comprised PBMCs, sampled from a glioma patient whose treatment included an IDH1 peptide vaccine. CDR3 in DNA: TGTGCCAGCAGCCAAGACAGAGGGGATCGGGGACGCTATGGCTACACCTTC. This gives the protein CASSQDRGDRGRYGYTF.